Each of the 7 T cell receptor beta chains below was sequenced from the same sample in a study of identical twins. Each CDR3 protein gets one entry after TCRdb re-called the 5' RACE reads with MiXCR. The profile shows 500,000 to 700,000 distinct CDR3 sequences, about 7.6% of them singletons. These data also formed part of another study, on yellow fever vaccine responses in identical twins.

Sequencing was done on a sample of PBMCs. These receptors all stem from a woman younger than 30 in good health.

This clonotype was observed a few times. V usage is TRBV10-3 and J usage is TRBJ2-6; D uncertain. CDR3 length equals 14 residues. Trimming took off 4 bases at V and 3 bases at J, with 7 bases between the two ends. Germline CDR1 ENHRY, CDR2 SYGVKD. The CDR3 DNA reads TGTGCCATCAGTGGCACAAATGGGGCCAACGTCCTGACTTTC. Translating gives CAISGTNGANVLTF.

V usage is TRBV5-5 and J usage is TRBJ1-1; 7 bases are shared with TRBD1. Germline V gives CDR1 SGHKS, CDR2 YYEKEE (reference sequence). CDR3 length: 15 residues. V lost 0 bases and J lost 2; bases outside the gene matches: 4. CDR3 loop: CASSLGGDRNTEAFF. In DNA, the CDR3 is TGTGCCAGCAGCTTGGGTGGGGACAGAAACACTGAAGCTTTCTTT.

Ten or more counts support this clonotype. The chain has TRBV4-1 and TRBJ2-7, with 7 bases fitting TRBD2. The V and J ends lost 6 bases and 3 bases, in that order; junction bases with no gene match: 5. The CDR3 covers 13 residues. The germline gives CDR1 MGHRA, CDR2 YSYEKL. The CDR3 protein is CASRGEGIYEQYF. CDR3 DNA: TGCGCCAGCAGAGGGGAGGGGATCTACGAGCAGTACTTC.

In its sample, this clonotype was seen a few times. The V and J genes are TRBV9 and TRBJ2-5, with no clear D. V shed 0 bases and J shed 4 bases, with 10 bases lying between them. Germline-derived CDR1 and CDR2 are SGDLS and YYNGEE. The length of the CDR3 is 14 residues. CDR3 protein: CASSVDQVGETQYF. In nucleotides, the CDR3 is TGTGCCAGCAGCGTAGACCAGGTCGGAGAGACCCAGTACTTC.

This clonotype was counted between two and nine times. The CDR3 DNA follows: TGTGCCAGCAGCCAAGGGACAGGGTCAGAGACCCAGTACTTC. Encoded protein: CASSQGTGSETQYF. This chain links TRBV7-6 with TRBJ2-5; 9 nucleotides match TRBD1. This CDR3 has 14 amino acids. Germline V gene lookup returns CDR1 SGHVS and CDR2 FNYEAQ. The V gene end was trimmed by 5 bases and the J gene end by 4 bases; junction bases not matched to a gene: 5.

This clonotype was counted a few times. The chain joins TRBV2 to TRBJ2-5; a weak D match, TRBD2 (6 bases). This CDR3 region has 15 residues. Germline V lookup: CDR1 SNHLY, CDR2 FYNNEI. Trimming removed 1 base from V and 3 bases from J, with 12 bases in between. CDR3 DNA sequence: TGTGCCAGCAGTGAAGTTCACCGGGGGAAAGAGACCCAGTACTTC. It specifies CASSEVHRGKETQYF.

The chain recombines TRBV27 with TRBJ2-7, with D possibly being TRBD2 (6 bases). Germline V gene data show CDR1 as MNHEY and CDR2 as SMNVEV (reference sequence). V lost 6 bases, J lost 5 bases, and 11 bases lay in between. The CDR3 has 12 amino acids. The CDR3 sequence: CASSKGRHEQYF. Written as DNA, the CDR3 is TGTGCCAGCAGCAAAGGGAGGCACGAGCAGTACTTC.